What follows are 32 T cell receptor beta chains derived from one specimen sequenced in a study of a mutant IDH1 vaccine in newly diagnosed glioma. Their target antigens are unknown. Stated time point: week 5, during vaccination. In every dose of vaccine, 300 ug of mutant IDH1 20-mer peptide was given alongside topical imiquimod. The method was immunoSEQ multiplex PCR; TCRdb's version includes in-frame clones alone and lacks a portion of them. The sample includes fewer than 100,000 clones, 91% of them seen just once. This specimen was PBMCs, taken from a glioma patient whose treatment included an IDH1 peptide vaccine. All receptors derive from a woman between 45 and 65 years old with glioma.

For the CDR3, the DNA is TGTGCCAGCTCACCAGGGACTCGCTACAATGAGCAGTTCTTC. This codes for CASSPGTRYNEQFF. V is TRBV6-6 and J is TRBJ2-1; maybe TRBD2 (6 bases). This CDR3 region has 14 residues. V gave up 8 bases and J gave up 3 bases, with 14 bases separating them. CDR1 MNHNY and CDR2 SVGAGI come from the germline V gene (reference sequence).

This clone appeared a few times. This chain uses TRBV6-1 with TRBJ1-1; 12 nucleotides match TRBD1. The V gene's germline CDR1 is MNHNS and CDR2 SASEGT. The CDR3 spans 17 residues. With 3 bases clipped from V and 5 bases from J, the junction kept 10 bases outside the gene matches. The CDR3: CASSEEGQGAGRTEAFF. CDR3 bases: TGTGCCAGCAGTGAGGAGGGACAGGGGGCGGGGAGGACTGAAGCTTTCTTT.

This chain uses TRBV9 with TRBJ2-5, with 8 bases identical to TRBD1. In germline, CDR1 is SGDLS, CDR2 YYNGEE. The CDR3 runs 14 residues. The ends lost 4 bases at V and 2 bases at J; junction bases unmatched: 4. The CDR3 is CASSSRTGQETQYF. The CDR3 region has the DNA TGTGCCAGCAGCTCACGGACAGGGCAAGAGACCCAGTACTTC.

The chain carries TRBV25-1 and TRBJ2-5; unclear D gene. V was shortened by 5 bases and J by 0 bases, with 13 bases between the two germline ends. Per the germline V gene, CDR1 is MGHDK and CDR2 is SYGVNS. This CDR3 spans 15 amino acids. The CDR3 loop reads CASSSRTAYQETQYF. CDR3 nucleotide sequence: TGTGCCAGCAGTTCTCGGACGGCGTACCAAGAGACCCAGTACTTC.

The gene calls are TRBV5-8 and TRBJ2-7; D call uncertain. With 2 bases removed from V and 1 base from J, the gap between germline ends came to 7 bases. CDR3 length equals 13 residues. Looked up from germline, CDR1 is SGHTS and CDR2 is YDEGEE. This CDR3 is CASSLANSYEQYF. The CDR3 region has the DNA TGTGCCAGCAGCTTAGCGAATTCCTACGAGCAGTACTTC.

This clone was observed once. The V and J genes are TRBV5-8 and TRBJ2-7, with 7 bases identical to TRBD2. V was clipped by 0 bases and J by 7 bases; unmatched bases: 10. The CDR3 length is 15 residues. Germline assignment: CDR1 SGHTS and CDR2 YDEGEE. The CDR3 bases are TGTGCCAGCAGCTTGGAAGCGGGACGATCGGGGGAGCAGTACTTC. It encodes CASSLEAGRSGEQYF. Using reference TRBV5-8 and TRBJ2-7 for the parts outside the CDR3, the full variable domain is EAGVTQSPTHLIKTRGQQATLRCSPISGHTSVYWYQQALGLGLQFLLWYDEGEERNRGNFPPRFSGRQFPNYSSELNVNALELEDSALYLCASSLEAGRSGEQYFGPGTRLTVT.

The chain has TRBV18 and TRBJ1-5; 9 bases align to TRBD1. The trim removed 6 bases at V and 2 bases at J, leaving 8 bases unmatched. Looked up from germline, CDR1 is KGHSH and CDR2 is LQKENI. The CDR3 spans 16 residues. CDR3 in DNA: TGTGCCAGCTCCCCTGGACAGGGGACGGGCAATCAGCCCCAGCATTTT. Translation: CASSPGQGTGNQPQHF.

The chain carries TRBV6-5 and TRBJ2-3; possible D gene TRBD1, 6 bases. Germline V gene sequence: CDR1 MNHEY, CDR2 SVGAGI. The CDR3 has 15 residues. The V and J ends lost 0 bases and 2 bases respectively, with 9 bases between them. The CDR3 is CASSYSRGNTDTQYF. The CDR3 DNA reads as TGTGCCAGCAGTTACTCGAGGGGGAACACAGATACGCAGTATTTT.

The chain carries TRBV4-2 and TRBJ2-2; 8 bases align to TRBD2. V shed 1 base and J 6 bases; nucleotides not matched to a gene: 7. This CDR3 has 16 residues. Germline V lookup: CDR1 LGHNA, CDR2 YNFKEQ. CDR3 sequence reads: CASSQGGGRASGELFF. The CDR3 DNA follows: TGTGCCAGCAGCCAAGGCGGGGGGAGGGCCTCCGGGGAGCTGTTTTTT.

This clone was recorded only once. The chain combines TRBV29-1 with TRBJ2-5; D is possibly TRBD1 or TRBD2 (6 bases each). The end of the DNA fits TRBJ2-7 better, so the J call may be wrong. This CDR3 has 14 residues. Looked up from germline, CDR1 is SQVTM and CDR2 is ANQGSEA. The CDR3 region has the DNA TGCAGCGTCCGGGGGCAGGGACGCTCCTACGAGCAGTACTTC. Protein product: CSVRGQGRSYEQYF.

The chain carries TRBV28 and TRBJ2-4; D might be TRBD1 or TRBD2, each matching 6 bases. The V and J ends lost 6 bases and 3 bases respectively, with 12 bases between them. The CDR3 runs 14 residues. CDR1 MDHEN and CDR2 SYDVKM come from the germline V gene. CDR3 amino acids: CASSPRGGKNIQYF. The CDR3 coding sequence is TGTGCCAGCAGCCCCAGGGGAGGCAAAAACATTCAGTACTTC.

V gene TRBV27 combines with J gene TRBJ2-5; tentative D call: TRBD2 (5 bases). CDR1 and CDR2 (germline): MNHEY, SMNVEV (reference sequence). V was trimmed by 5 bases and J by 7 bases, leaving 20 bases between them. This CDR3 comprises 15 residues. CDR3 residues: CASSPAPGIAGTQYF. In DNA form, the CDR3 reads TGTGCCAGCAGTCCTGCCCCGGGGATAGCAGGGACCCAGTACTTC.

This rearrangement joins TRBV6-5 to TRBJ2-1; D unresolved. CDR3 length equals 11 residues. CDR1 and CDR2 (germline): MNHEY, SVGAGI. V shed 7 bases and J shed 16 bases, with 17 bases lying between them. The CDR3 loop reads CASKNGPAVFF. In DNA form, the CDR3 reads TGTGCCAGCAAAAACGGGCCTGCCGTTTTCTTC.

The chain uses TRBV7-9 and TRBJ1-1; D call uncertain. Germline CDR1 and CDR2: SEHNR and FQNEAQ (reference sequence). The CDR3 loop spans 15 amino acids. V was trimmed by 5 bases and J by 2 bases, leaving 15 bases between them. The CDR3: CASSPPGSRNTEAFF. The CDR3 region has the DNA TGTGCCAGCAGCCCCCCGGGCAGCCGAAACACTGAAGCTTTCTTT. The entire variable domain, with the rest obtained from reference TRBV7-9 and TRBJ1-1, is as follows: DTGVSQNPRHKITKRGQNVTFRCDPISEHNRLYWYRQTLGQGPEFLTYFQNEAQLEKSRLLSDRFSAERPKGSFSTLEIQRTEQGDSAMYLCASSPPGSRNTEAFFGQGTRLTVV.

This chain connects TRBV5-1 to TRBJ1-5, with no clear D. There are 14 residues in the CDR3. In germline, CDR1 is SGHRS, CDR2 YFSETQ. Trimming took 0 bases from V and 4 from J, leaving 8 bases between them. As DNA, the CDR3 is TGCGCCAGCAGCTTGGAACATACGAATCAGCCCCAGCATTTT. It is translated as CASSLEHTNQPQHF. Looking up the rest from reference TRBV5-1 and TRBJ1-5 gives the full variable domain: KAGVTQTPRYLIKTRGQQVTLSCSPISGHRSVSWYQQTPGQGLQFLFEYFSETQRNKGNFPGRFSGRQFSNSRSEMNVSTLELGDSALYLCASSLEHTNQPQHFGDGTRLSIL.

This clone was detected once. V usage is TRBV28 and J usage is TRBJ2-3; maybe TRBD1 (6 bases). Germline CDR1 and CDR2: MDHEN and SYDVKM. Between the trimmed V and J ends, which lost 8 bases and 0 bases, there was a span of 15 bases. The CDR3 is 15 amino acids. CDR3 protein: CASPPPRGSTDTQYF. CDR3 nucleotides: TGTGCCAGCCCACCGCCGAGGGGGAGCACAGATACGCAGTATTTT.

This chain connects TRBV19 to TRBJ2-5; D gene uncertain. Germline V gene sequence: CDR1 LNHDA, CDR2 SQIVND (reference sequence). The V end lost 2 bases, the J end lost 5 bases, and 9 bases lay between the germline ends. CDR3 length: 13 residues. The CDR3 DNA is TGTGCCAGTAGTATATCCGGTGGGGAGACCCAGTACTTC. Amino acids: CASSISGGETQYF.

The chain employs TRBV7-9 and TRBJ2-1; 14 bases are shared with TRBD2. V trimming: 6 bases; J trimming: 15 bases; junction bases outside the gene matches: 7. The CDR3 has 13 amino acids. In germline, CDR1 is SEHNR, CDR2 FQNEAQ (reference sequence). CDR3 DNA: TGTGCCAGCAGGCCGGGACTAGCGGGAGTACGGTTCTTC. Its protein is CASRPGLAGVRFF. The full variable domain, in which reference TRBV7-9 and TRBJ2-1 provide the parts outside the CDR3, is DTGVSQNPRHKITKRGQNVTFRCDPISEHNRLYWYRQTLGQGPEFLTYFQNEAQLEKSRLLSDRFSAERPKGSFSTLEIQRTEQGDSAMYLCASRPGLAGVRFFGPGTRLTVL.

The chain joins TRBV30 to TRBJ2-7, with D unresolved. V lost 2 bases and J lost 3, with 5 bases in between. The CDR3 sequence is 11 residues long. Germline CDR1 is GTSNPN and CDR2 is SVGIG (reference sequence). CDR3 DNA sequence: TGTGCCTGGAGTAAGATCTACGAGCAGTACTTC. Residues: CAWSKIYEQYF. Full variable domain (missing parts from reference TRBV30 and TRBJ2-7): SQTIHQWPATLVQPVGSPLSLECTVEGTSNPNLYWYRQAAGRGLQLLFYSVGIGQISSEVPQNLSASRPQDRQFILSSKKLLLSDSGFYLCAWSKIYEQYFGPGTRLTVT.

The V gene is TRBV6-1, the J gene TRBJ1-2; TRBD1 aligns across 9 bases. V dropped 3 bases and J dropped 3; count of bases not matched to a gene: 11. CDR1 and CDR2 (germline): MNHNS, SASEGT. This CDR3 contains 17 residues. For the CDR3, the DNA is TGTGCCAGCAGTGAGCCGGGACAGGGTTTATTTGACTATGGCTACACCTTC. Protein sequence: CASSEPGQGLFDYGYTF.

In nucleotides, the CDR3 is TGTGCCAGCAGAGTAGCGGGGGGGACCTACAATGAGCAGTTCTTC. Encoded protein: CASRVAGGTYNEQFF. The chain joins TRBV6-1 to TRBJ2-1; 11 positions match TRBD2. This CDR3 has 15 amino acids. CDR1 is MNHNS, CDR2 SASEGT, per germline. J was trimmed by 2 bases and V by 6 bases; bases with no gene match: 3.

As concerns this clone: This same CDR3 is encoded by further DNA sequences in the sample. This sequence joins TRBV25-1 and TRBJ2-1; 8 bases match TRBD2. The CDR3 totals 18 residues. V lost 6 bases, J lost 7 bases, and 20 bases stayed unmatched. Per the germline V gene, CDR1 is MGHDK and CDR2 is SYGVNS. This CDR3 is CASSEGGNGRAWINEQFF. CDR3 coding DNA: TGTGCCAGCAGCGAAGGGGGTAACGGGAGGGCCTGGATTAATGAGCAGTTCTTC.

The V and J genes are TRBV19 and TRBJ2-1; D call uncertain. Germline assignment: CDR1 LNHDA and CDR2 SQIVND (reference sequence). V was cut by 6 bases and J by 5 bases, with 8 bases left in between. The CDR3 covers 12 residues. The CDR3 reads CASSPQHNEQFF. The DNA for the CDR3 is TGTGCCAGTAGCCCCCAGCACAATGAGCAGTTCTTC.

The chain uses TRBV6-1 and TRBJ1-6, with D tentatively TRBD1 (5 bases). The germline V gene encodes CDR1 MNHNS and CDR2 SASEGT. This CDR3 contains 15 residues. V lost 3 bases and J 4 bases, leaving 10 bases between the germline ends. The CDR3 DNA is TGTGCCAGCAGTGATCCGGGGGGATATAATTCACCCCTCCACTTT. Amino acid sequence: CASSDPGGYNSPLHF.

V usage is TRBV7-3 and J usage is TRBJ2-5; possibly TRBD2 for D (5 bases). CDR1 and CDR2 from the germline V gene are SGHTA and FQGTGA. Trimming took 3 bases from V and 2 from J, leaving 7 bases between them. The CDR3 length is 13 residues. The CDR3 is CASSLRAQETQYF. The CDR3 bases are TGTGCCAGCAGCTTGAGGGCTCAAGAGACCCAGTACTTC.

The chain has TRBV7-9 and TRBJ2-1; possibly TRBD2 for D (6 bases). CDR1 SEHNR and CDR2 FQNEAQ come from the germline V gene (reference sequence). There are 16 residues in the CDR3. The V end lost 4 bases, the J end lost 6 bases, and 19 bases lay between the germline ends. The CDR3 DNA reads TGTGCCAGCAGCTCCTTTGGGCTAGCGAGAGTCAATGAGCAGTTCTTC. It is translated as CASSSFGLARVNEQFF.

This chain's CDR3 is CASSSSGANVLTF. The CDR3, as DNA: TGTGCCAGCAGCTCTTCTGGGGCCAACGTCCTGACTTTC. V is TRBV7-9 and J is TRBJ2-6; no reliable D call. CDR1 is SEHNR and CDR2 is FQNEAQ in the germline V gene (reference sequence). The CDR3 covers 13 residues. With 4 bases removed from V and 1 base from J, the gap between germline ends came to 2 bases.

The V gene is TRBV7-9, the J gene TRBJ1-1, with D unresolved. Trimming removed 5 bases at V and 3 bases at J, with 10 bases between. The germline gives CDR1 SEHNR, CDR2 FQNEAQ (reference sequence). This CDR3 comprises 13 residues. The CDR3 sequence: CASSPDGDTEAFF. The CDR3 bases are TGTGCCAGCAGCCCAGACGGAGACACTGAAGCTTTCTTT.

CDR3 coding DNA: TGTGCCAGCAGCGTCGGGGGGAAGACCGAGCAGTACTTC. Translated, it gives CASSVGGKTEQYF. This chain connects TRBV9 to TRBJ2-7; 7 positions match TRBD2. Trimming cost V 2 bases and J 6 bases; bases outside gene matches: 5. The germline CDR1 and CDR2 sequences are SGDLS and YYNGEE. CDR3 length equals 13 residues.

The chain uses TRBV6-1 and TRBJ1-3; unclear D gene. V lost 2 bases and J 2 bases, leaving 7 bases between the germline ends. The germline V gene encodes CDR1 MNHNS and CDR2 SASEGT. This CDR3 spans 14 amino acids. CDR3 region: CASSENTAGNTIYF. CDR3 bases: TGTGCCAGCAGTGAAAATACGGCTGGAAACACCATATATTTT.

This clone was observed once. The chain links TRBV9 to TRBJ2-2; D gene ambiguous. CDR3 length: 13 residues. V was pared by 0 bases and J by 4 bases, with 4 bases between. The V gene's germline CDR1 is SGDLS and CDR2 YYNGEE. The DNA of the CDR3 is TGTGCCAGCAGCGTAGTAGTCACCGGGGAGCTGTTTTTT. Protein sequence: CASSVVVTGELFF.

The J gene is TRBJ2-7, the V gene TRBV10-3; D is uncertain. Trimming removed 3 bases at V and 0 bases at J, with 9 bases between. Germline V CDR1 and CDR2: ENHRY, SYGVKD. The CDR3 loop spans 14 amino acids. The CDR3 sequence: CAISEMESSYEQYF. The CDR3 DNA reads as TGTGCCATCAGTGAAATGGAGAGCTCCTACGAGCAGTACTTC.